The 15 T cell receptor beta chains reported below all come from one sample, sequenced in a study of shared clonotypes between healthy human individuals. Positively selected for CCR7, the CD45RO-negative cells used as naive CD8 cells excluded terminally differentiated effector memory CD45RA+ cells. The method was immunoSEQ multiplex PCR; TCRdb's version includes in-frame clones alone and lacks a portion of them. The sample yields about 2.2 million clones, approximately 94% seen once. Source material: naive CD8+ T cells from PBMCs. The receptors come from a man younger than 30 in good health. Some clones in this sample may be carry-over from other donors' samples.

This clone was detected only once. This chain joins TRBV20-1 and TRBJ2-7; D may be TRBD2 (6 bases). The CDR3 contains 11 residues. Between the trimmed V and J ends, which lost 7 bases and 1 base, there was a span of 8 bases. Germline CDR1 and CDR2: DFQATT and SNEGSKA (reference sequence). The CDR3 region is CSGDSSYEQYF. The CDR3 DNA reads as TGCAGTGGGGACTCGTCCTACGAGCAGTACTTC.

DNA of the CDR3: TGTGCCAGCAGTGAAAAGGGAGCAAATACAGGGGGCGTCAAAAACATTCAGTACTTC. Protein: CASSEKGANTGGVKNIQYF. The gene calls are TRBV2 and TRBJ2-4, with TRBD1 identical over 9 bases. The trim removed 2 bases at V and 3 bases at J, leaving 14 bases unmatched. The CDR3 is made up of 19 amino acids. Germline V gene lookup returns CDR1 SNHLY and CDR2 FYNNEI.

This rearrangement joins TRBV7-9 to TRBJ2-2, with 8 bases fitting TRBD2. CDR3 length equals 19 residues. Germline-derived CDR1 and CDR2 are SEHNR and FQNEAQ (reference sequence). V was clipped by 6 bases and J by 3 bases; unmatched bases: 18. The CDR3 coding sequence is TGTGCCAGCAGTTTCCCCACAGGGAAGCGGGGGTACTACACCGGGGAGCTGTTTTTT. Encoded protein: CASSFPTGKRGYYTGELFF.

In this sample, this clone turned up once. The chain joins TRBV4-1 to TRBJ1-4; unclear D gene. The CDR3 covers 18 residues. Germline V gene lookup returns CDR1 MGHRA and CDR2 YSYEKL. V shed 1 base and J shed 4 bases, with 19 bases lying between them. Written as DNA, the CDR3 is TGCGCCAGCAGCCAAGTTCCCCAGCAATGGTCTGTTAATGAAAAACTGTTTTTT. This gives the protein CASSQVPQQWSVNEKLFF.

V usage is TRBV28 and J usage is TRBJ2-7; perhaps TRBD1 as D (6 bases). The CDR3 has 14 residues. CDR1 is MDHEN, CDR2 SYDVKM, per germline. Trimming removed 3 bases from V and 5 bases from J, with 14 bases in between. Here the CDR3 reads CASSFGQGLDEQYF. In DNA form, the CDR3 reads TGTGCCAGCAGTTTCGGGCAGGGGCTCGACGAGCAGTACTTC.

The chain combines TRBV9 with TRBJ2-5; D is uncertain. This CDR3 has 13 residues. The V end was cut by 4 bases, the J end by 7 bases, with 14 bases between. Germline V gives CDR1 SGDLS, CDR2 YYNGEE. DNA for the CDR3: TGTGCCAGCAGCCCGCAGGTGGGATCGACCCAGTACTTC. This encodes CASSPQVGSTQYF.

Regarding this clone: The same CDR3 is also encoded by other DNA sequences in this sample. V is TRBV7-6 and J is TRBJ1-5; D ambiguous. The germline V and J ends were trimmed by 4 bases and 2 bases, with 6 bases remaining between them. CDR3 size: 13 residues. Germline-derived CDR1 and CDR2 are SGHVS and FNYEAQ. CDR3 sequence: CASSSLGNQPQHF. CDR3 DNA: TGTGCCAGCAGCTCCCTAGGCAATCAGCCCCAGCATTTT.

This chain connects TRBV11-1 to TRBJ2-3, with 10 bases matching TRBD2. Per the germline V gene, CDR1 is SGHAT and CDR2 is FQDESV (reference sequence). This CDR3 has 18 amino acids. V gave up 5 bases and J gave up 0 bases; unmatched junction bases: 11. The CDR3 DNA reads as TGTGCCAGCAGCCCTCGGACTAGCGGAAGTCTTAGCACAGATACGCAGTATTTT. It codes for CASSPRTSGSLSTDTQYF.

The chain couples TRBV5-1 to TRBJ2-1; possible D gene TRBD1, 5 bases. The germline gives CDR1 SGHRS, CDR2 YFSETQ. V shed 2 bases and J shed 12 bases, with 18 bases lying between them. The CDR3 contains 14 residues. CDR3 DNA sequence: TGCGCCAGCAGCTTAGAGGCCGGAGTGGGGCTGCAGTTCTTC. It is translated as CASSLEAGVGLQFF.

The V gene is TRBV5-6, the J gene TRBJ2-7; 10 bases agree with TRBD1. Per germline, CDR1 SGHDT and CDR2 YYEEEE. The CDR3 has 15 residues. V shed 0 bases and J 4 bases; nucleotides not matched to a gene: 4. The CDR3 coding sequence is TGTGCCAGCAGCTTGGTCGGGACAGGGGTTTACGAGCAGTACTTC. This sequence encodes CASSLVGTGVYEQYF.

The chain couples TRBV19 to TRBJ1-3; no clear D gene. CDR1 is LNHDA and CDR2 is SQIVND in the germline V gene (reference sequence). This CDR3 is 14 amino acids long. Deletions cut 3 bases from V and 0 bases from J, with 6 bases between. Written as DNA, the CDR3 is TGTGCCAGTAGTATCCTTAACTCTGGAAACACCATATATTTT. It is translated as CASSILNSGNTIYF.

With respect to this clone: Other DNA sequences in this specimen translate into the identical CDR3. V usage is TRBV27 and J usage is TRBJ2-7; 10 positions agree with TRBD1. This CDR3 has 15 amino acids. Germline values: CDR1 MNHEY, CDR2 SMNVEV (reference sequence). V was clipped by 2 bases and J by 2 bases; unmatched bases: 3. Written as DNA, the CDR3 is TGTGCCAGCAGTTTAGTTGGGACAGGGGCCTACGAGCAGTACTTC. Translation gives CASSLVGTGAYEQYF.

The chain couples TRBV18 to TRBJ2-4; TRBD1 or TRBD2 may be the D gene (5 bases each). Between the trimmed V and J ends, which lost 3 bases and 9 bases, there was a span of 15 bases. The V gene's germline CDR1 is KGHSH and CDR2 LQKENI. This CDR3 has 14 amino acids. The CDR3 sequence is CASSPDQGRVIQYF. CDR3 coding DNA: TGTGCCAGCTCACCTGACCAGGGACGGGTCATTCAGTACTTC.

The V and J genes are TRBV27 and TRBJ2-6; tentative D call: TRBD2 (5 bases). The CDR3 has 15 amino acids. Trimming stripped 1 base from V and 2 bases from J, with 6 bases between. The germline gives CDR1 MNHEY, CDR2 SMNVEV (reference sequence). CDR3 sequence (DNA): TGTGCCAGCAGTTTATGGGGAGCTGGGGCCAACGTCCTGACTTTC. Its translation: CASSLWGAGANVLTF.

This rearrangement joins TRBV15 to TRBJ2-7, with 7 nucleotides matching TRBD2. This CDR3 is built from 17 residues. The germline CDR1 and CDR2 sequences are LNHNV and YYDKDF (reference sequence). The V segment lost 1 base and the J segment 3 bases; nucleotides outside the gene matches: 12. The CDR3 DNA sequence: TGTGCCACCAGCAGAGCAGGGAGGGCCGGGAGTAGCTACGAGCAGTACTTC. Amino acids: CATSRAGRAGSSYEQYF.